The present T cell receptor (beta chain) was sequenced within a study of CD8 T cells in Susac syndrome. Turning to this clonotype: Its target is unknown.

Study-level findings and limits: Individuals included in the TCR sequencing and HLA analysis were acknowledged by the study to be relatively few in number.

The CDR3 sequence is 16 residues long. V trimming: 0 bases; J trimming: 1 base; junction bases outside the gene matches: 6. Per germline, CDR1 MNHNY and CDR2 SVGAGI (reference sequence). CD8+ and CD4+ T cells taken from blood had their TCR beta sequenced. It was negative isolation that provided the CD8+ and CD4+ T cells, whereas TEMRA cells were enriched by FACS. Random hexamers were used to reverse transcribe the RNA input (roughly 0.5 to 1 ug). TCRdb re-analysed the immunoSEQ multiplex PCR reads in MiXCR, keeping a single row per CDR3 protein. Of approximately 170,000 distinct CDR3 sequences listed, around 94% are singletons.

Sequencing input: CD4+ T cells from PBMCs. This TCR derives from a human donor with multiple sclerosis. V and J are TRBV6-6 and TRBJ2-7; 7 bases match TRBD2. The CDR3 loop is CASSYSSSGRSYEQYF. The CDR3 DNA follows: TGTGCCAGCAGTTACTCATCTAGCGGTAGATCCTACGAGCAGTACTTC.